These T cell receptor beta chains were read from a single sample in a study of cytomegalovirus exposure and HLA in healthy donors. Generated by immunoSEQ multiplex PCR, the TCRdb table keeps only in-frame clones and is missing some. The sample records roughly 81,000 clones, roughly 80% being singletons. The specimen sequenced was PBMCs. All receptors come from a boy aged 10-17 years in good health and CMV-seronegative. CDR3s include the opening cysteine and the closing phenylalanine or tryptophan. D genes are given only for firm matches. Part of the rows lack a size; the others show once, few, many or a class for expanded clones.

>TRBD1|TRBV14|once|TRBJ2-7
CASSRVGTGEIPEYF
TGTGCCAGCAGCCGAGTGGGGACAGGGGAGATACCGGAGTACTTC
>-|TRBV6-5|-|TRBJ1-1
CASSYSLYGTEAFF
TGTGCCAGCAGTTACTCACTATACGGCACTGAAGCTTTCTTT
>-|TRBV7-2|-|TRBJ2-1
CASSPWDWFNEQFF
TGTGCCAGCAGCCCGTGGGACTGGTTCAATGAGCAGTTCTTC
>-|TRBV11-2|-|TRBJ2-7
CASSSPDRLSYEQYF
TGTGCCAGCAGCTCTCCCGACAGGCTGTCCTACGAGCAGTACTTC
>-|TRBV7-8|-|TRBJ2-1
CASSLDTGLLRQFF
TGTGCCAGCAGCTTAGACACAGGACTACTTAGGCAGTTCTTC
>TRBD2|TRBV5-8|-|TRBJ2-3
CASSLALAGGRTDTQYF
TGTGCCAGCAGCTTGGCCCTAGCGGGGGGGCGCACAGATACGCAGTATTTT
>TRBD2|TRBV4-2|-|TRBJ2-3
CASSQDLAGGPDTQYF
TGTGCCAGCAGCCAAGATTTAGCGGGGGGGCCAGATACGCAGTATTTT
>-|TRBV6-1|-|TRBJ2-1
CASTRTDTNEQFF
TGTGCCAGCACACGGACAGATACCAATGAGCAGTTCTTC
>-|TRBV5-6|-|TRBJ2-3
CASTNPSRASTDTQYF
TGTGCCAGCACCAACCCATCGAGAGCTAGCACAGATACGCAGTATTTT
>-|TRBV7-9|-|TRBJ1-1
CASNPPRTDEAFF
TGTGCCAGCAACCCGCCCAGGACAGATGAAGCTTTCTTT
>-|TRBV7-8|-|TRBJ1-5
CASSRTDSNQPQHF
TGTGCCAGCAGTAGGACAGATAGCAATCAGCCCCAGCATTTT
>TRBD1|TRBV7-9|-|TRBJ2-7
CASSLPRDSIYEQYF
TGTGCCAGCAGCTTGCCTCGGGACAGTATCTACGAGCAGTACTTC
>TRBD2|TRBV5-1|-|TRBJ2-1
CASRVGGFNEQFF
TGCGCCAGCAGGGTCGGGGGGTTCAATGAGCAGTTCTTC
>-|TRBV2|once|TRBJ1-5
CAGGTLDGQPQHF
TGTGCCGGCGGGACTCTTGACGGTCAGCCCCAGCATTTT
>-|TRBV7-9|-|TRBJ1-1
CASSRLDLNTEAFF
TGTGCCAGCAGCCGGCTGGACTTGAACACTGAAGCTTTCTTT
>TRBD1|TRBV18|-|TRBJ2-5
CASSPTGFQETQYF
TGTGCCAGCTCGCCGACAGGGTTTCAAGAGACCCAGTACTTC
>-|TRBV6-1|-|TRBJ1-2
CASSEKGFF
TGTGCCAGCAGTGAAAAGGGGTTCTTC
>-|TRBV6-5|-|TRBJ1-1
CASSSGEYTEAFF
TGTGCCAGCAGTAGCGGGGAATACACTGAAGCTTTCTTT
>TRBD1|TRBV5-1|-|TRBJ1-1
CASSPGQGVTEAFF
TGCGCCAGCAGTCCGGGGCAGGGGGTCACTGAAGCTTTCTTT
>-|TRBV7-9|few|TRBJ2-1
CASNSGTPPDNEQFF
TGTGCCAGCAACTCCGGGACTCCCCCTGACAATGAGCAGTTCTTC
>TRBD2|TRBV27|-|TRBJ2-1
CASREGTSGGGEQFF
TGTGCCAGCAGGGAAGGGACTAGCGGGGGGGGTGAGCAGTTCTTC
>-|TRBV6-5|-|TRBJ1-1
CASRPMRVNTEAFF
TGTGCCAGCAGGCCCATGAGGGTTAACACTGAAGCTTTCTTT
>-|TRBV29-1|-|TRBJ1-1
CSVEREGMNTEAFF
TGCAGCGTTGAAAGAGAGGGTATGAACACTGAAGCTTTCTTT
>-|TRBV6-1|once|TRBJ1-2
CASSEVTAYGYTF
TGTGCCAGCAGTGAAGTCACAGCCTATGGCTACACCTTC
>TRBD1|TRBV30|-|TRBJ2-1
CAWSITRGLDEQFF
TGTGCCTGGAGTATCACTAGGGGGCTGGATGAGCAGTTCTTC
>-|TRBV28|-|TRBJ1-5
CASSPISPNQPQHF
TGTGCCAGCAGTCCCATCAGTCCGAATCAGCCCCAGCATTTT
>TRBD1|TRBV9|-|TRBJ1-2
CASSPGQGAGYTF
TGTGCCAGCAGCCCGGGACAGGGAGCTGGCTACACCTTC
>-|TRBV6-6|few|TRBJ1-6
CASSRDTNYNSPLHF
TGTGCCAGCAGCCGGGACACCAACTATAATTCACCCCTCCACTTT
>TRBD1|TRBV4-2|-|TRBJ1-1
CASSQEGRGRRTEAFF
TGTGCCAGCAGCCAAGAAGGAAGGGGGCGGAGGACTGAAGCTTTCTTT
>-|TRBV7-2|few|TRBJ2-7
CASSPQGGSYEQYF
TGTGCCAGCAGCCCCCAGGGGGGATCCTACGAGCAGTACTTC
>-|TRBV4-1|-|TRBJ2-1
CASSHQEITYNEQFF
TGCGCCAGCAGCCACCAAGAGATTACCTACAATGAGCAGTTCTTC
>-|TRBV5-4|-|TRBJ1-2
CASSYGSLNYGYTF
TGTGCCAGCAGCTACGGGAGCCTTAACTATGGCTACACCTTC
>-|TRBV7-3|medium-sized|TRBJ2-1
CASSLWPGEPYNEQFF
TGTGCCAGCAGCTTATGGCCGGGGGAGCCCTACAATGAGCAGTTCTTC
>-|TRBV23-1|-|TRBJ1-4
CASSQGEQTTTNEKLFF
TGCGCCAGCAGTCAAGGGGAACAGACTACAACTAATGAAAAACTGTTTTTT
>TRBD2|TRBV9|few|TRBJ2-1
CASSTSGTSVANEQFF
TGTGCCAGCAGCACCTCCGGGACTAGCGTTGCTAATGAGCAGTTCTTC
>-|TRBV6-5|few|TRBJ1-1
CASSYSIVGAEAFF
TGTGCCAGCAGTTACTCGATTGTGGGAGCTGAAGCTTTCTTT
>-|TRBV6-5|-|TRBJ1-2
CASTSGSGGYTF
TGTGCCAGCACCTCGGGGTCAGGAGGCTACACCTTC
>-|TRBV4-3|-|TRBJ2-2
CASSQDRATHTGELFF
TGCGCCAGCAGCCAAGATCGTGCCACTCACACCGGGGAGCTGTTTTTT
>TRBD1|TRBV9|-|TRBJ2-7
CASSVAQGANYEQYF
TGTGCCAGCAGCGTCGCCCAGGGGGCAAACTACGAGCAGTACTTC
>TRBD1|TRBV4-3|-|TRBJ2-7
CSSSQDRGGVYEQYF
TGCTCCAGCAGCCAAGACCGAGGGGGCGTCTACGAGCAGTACTTC
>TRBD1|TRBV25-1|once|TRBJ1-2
CASRGGSGGYTF
TGTGCCAGCAGAGGGGGCAGTGGTGGCTACACCTTC
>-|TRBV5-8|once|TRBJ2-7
CASSLMRQASNEQYF
TGTGCCAGCAGCTTGATGAGACAGGCAAGCAACGAGCAGTACTTC
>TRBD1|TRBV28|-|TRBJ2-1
CASKRQGGYNEQFF
TGTGCCAGTAAACGACAGGGGGGCTACAATGAGCAGTTCTTC
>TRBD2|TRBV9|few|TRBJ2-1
CASSVETSGYNEQFF
TGTGCCAGCAGCGTGGAGACTAGCGGCTACAATGAGCAGTTCTTC
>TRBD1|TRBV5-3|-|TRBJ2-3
CARSQPRTGEEASNTQYF
TGTGCCAGAAGCCAACCTAGGACAGGAGAGGAGGCCTCCAATACGCAGTATTTT
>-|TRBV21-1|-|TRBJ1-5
CASSTMDRANQPQHF
TGTGCCAGCAGCACCATGGACAGGGCGAATCAGCCCCAGCATTTT
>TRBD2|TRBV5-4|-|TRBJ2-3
CASSSGLVAGPDTQYF
TGTGCCAGCAGCTCCGGACTAGTAGCGGGGCCAGATACGCAGTATTTT
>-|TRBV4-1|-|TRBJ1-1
CASSHGQNTEAFF
TGCGCCAGCAGCCATGGACAGAACACTGAAGCTTTCTTT
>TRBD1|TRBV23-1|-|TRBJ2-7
CASSQWRDRARSEQYF
TGCGCCAGCAGTCAATGGCGGGACAGGGCCAGAAGCGAGCAGTACTTC
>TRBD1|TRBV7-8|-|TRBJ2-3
CASSFLRDRGDTQYF
TGTGCCAGCAGCTTCCTCAGGGACAGGGGAGATACGCAGTATTTT
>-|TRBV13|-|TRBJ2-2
CASSYAGQNGELFF
TGTGCCAGCAGCTACGCAGGGCAAAACGGGGAGCTGTTTTTT
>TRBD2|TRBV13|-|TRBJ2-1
CASSLGGTSGNEQFF
TGTGCCAGCAGCTTAGGAGGGACTAGCGGCAATGAGCAGTTCTTC
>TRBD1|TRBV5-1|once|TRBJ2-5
CASSPNPGQGTETQYF
TGCGCCAGCAGCCCGAATCCGGGACAGGGGACAGAGACCCAGTACTTC
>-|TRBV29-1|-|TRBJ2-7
CSVEASEQYF
TGCAGCGTTGAAGCCTCCGAGCAGTACTTC
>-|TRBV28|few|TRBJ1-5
CASSFGGNQPQHF
TGTGCCAGCAGTTTTGGGGGGAATCAGCCCCAGCATTTT